The rows below give T cell receptor beta chains drawn from one sample of a study of identical twins. TCRdb re-called the 5' RACE reads with MiXCR, one entry per CDR3 protein. The table shows approximately 590,000 distinct CDR3 sequences, with around a tenth occurring only once. A further study also used this sample, focusing on yellow fever vaccine responses in identical twins.

Sequenced material: PBMCs. These receptors were taken from a young woman in good health. CDR3s leave out the opening cysteine and the closing phenylalanine or tryptophan. Each record gives: V gene, CDR3 protein.

TRBV2	ASSDVAVRPDTQY
TRBV13	ASSFRTSGVVTQY
TRBV29-1	SSSEPGLENNEQF
TRBV7-2	ASSRRPGDEQY
TRBV5-1	ASSLAGSGSLAYTQY
TRBV3-1	ASSQARRPNYGYT
TRBV7-9	ASSLETNYGYT
TRBV29-1	SVEDGAFYGYT
TRBV5-1	ASSFSAGSTDTQY
TRBV5-1	ASSLVPATYEQY
TRBV4-3	ASSLRDRAQETQY
TRBV15	ATSREASTVYEQY
TRBV28	ASTSTENTQY
TRBV6-1	ASSVTFPRGAFHTGELF
TRBV27	ASARRGNQPQH
TRBV27	ASTGTGSPDTQY
TRBV29-1	SVVASGTLGELF
TRBV4-1	ASSQAHQAGKAYEQY
TRBV29-1	SVDAGAYEQY
TRBV28	ASSSPGFNEKLF
TRBV5-1	ASSLMETGELF
TRBV7-3	ASSSQGAASTDTQY
TRBV27	ASIGEGDYEQF
TRBV7-9	ASSLFPASDSTDTQY
TRBV5-1	ASSLRYREIITDTQY
TRBV5-6	ASSGGTGKEY